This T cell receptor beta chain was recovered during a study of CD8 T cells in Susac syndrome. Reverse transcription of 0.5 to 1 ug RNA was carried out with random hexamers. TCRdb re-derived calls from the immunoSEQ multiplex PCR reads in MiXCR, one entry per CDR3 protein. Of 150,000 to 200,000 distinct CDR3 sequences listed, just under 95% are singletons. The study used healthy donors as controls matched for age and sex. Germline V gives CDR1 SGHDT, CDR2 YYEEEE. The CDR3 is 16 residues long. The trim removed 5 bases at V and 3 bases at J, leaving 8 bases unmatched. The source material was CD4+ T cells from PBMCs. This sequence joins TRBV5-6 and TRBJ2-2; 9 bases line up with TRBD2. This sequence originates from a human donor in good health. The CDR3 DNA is TGTGCCAGCAGTTCACCGGGACTAGCTGACACCGGGGAGCTGTTTTTT. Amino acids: CASSSPGLADTGELFF.